The clone carrying this T cell receptor (beta chain) was found a few times. What it binds is not known. TCRdb keeps only in-frame clones here, not all; method: immunoSEQ multiplex PCR. The table lists about 24,000 clones, roughly 64% of them singletons, with 12% in the top ten. CDR1 is ENHRY, CDR2 SYGVKD, per germline. The CDR3 consists of 11 residues. V lost 11 bases to trimming and J lost 3 bases, with 8 bases between them. The data belong to a study of T cells in narcolepsy. Findings of the study overall: Autoreactive clonotypes reportedly recurred in blood of same and different patients, not controls. Some memory CD4+ repertoires had no autoreactive clone sequences.

This receptor was identified in a human donor in good health. The source material was memory (CD45RA-) CD4+ T cells from blood. This sequence joins TRBV10-3 and TRBJ1-3; D unclear. CDR3 sequence (DNA): TGTGCCTCCTGGGATGGAAACACCATATATTTT. It specifies CASWDGNTIYF.